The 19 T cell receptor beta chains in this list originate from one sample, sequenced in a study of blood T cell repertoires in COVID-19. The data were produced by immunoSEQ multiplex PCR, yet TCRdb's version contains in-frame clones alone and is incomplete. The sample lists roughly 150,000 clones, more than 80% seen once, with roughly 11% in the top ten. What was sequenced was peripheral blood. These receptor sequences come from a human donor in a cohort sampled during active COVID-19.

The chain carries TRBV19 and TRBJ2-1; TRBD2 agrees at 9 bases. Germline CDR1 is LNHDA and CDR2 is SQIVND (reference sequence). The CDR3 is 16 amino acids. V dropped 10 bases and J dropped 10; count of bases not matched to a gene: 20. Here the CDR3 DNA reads TGTGCCACAAGAGGGGAAAGCGGGAGGCAGGGCGGGGAGCAGTTCTTC. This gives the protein CATRGESGRQGGEQFF.

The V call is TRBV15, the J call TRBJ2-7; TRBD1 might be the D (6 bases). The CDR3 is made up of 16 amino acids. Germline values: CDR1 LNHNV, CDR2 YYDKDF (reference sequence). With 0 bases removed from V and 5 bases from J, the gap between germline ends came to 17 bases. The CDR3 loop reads CATSRDQTGLLHEQYF. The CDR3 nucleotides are TGTGCCACCAGCAGAGATCAAACAGGGCTTTTACACGAGCAGTACTTC.

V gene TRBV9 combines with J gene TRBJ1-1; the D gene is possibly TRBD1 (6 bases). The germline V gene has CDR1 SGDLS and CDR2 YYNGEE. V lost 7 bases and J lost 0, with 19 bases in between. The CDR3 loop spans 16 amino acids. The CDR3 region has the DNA TGTGCCAGCGGGGAACCCAGGGGTAAAATGAACACTGAAGCTTTCTTT. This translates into CASGEPRGKMNTEAFF.

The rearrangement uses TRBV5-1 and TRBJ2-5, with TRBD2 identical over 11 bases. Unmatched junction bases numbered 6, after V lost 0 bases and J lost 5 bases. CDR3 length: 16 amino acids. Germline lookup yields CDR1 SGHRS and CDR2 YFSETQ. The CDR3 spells CASSLGDWTSGETQYF. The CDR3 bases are TGCGCCAGCAGCTTGGGTGATTGGACTAGCGGGGAGACCCAGTACTTC.

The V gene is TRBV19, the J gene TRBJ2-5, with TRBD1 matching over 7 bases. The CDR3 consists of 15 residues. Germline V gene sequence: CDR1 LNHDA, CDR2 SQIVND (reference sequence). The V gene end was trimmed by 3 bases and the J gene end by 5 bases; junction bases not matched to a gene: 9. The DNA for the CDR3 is TGTGCCAGTAGTATCTCGGGACAGTTAGGGGAGACCCAGTACTTC. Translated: CASSISGQLGETQYF.

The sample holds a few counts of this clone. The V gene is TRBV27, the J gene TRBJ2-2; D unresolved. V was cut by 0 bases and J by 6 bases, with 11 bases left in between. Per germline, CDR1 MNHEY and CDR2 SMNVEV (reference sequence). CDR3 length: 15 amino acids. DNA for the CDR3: TGTGCCAGCAGTTTATCCCTTAGTGGAGCCGGGGAGCTGTTTTTT. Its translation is CASSLSLSGAGELFF.

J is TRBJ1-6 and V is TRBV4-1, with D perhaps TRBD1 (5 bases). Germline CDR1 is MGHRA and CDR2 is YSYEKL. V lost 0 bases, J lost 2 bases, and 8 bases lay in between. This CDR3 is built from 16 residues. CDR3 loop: CASSQDGTPYNSPLHF. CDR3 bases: TGCGCCAGCAGCCAAGATGGGACTCCCTATAATTCACCCCTCCACTTT.

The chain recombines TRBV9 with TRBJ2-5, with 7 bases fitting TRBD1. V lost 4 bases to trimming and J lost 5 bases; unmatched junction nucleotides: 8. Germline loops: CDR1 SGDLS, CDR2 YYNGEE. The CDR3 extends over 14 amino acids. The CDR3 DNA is TGTGCCAGCAGCCCTCAGACAGGGTTGGAGACCCAGTACTTC. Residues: CASSPQTGLETQYF.

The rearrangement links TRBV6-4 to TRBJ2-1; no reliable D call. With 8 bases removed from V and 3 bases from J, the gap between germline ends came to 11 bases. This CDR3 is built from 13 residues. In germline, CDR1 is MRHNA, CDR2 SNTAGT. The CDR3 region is CASSPQLYNEQFF. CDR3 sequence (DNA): TGTGCCAGCTCGCCACAGCTCTACAATGAGCAGTTCTTC.

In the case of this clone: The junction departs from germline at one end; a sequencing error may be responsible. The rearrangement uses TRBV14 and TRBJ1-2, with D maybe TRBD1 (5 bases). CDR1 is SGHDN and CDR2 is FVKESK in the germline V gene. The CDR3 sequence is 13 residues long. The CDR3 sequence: CASIQRGGGGYTF. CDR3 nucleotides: TGTGCCAGCATCCAACGGGGGGGTGGTGGCTACACCTTC.

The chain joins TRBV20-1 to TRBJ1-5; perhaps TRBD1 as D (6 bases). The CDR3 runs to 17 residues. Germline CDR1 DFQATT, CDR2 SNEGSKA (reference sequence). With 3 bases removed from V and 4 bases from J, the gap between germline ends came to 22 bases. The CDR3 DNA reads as TGCAGTGCTAGTCCCCCAAACGGGGGGGCTAGGAATCAGCCCCAGCATTTT. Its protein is CSASPPNGGARNQPQHF.

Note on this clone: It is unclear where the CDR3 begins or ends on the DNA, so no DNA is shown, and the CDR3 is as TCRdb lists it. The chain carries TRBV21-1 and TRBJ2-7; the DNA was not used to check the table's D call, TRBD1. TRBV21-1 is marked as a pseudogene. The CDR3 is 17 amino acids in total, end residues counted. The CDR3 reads CASSKEGVGTGTYEQYF.

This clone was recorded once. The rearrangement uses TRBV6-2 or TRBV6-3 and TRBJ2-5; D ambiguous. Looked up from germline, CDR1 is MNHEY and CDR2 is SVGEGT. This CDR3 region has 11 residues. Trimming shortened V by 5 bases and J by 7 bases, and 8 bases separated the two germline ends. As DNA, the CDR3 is TGTGCCAGCAGTGGCCCGGGGACCCAGTACTTC. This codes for CASSGPGTQYF.

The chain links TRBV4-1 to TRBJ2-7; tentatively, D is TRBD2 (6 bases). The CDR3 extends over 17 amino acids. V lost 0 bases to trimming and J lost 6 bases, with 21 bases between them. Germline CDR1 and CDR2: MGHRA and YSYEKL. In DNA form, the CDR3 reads TGCGCCAGCAGCCAAGATTCGGTGGCGGGAAGCGGCATCGAGCAGTACTTC. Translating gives CASSQDSVAGSGIEQYF.

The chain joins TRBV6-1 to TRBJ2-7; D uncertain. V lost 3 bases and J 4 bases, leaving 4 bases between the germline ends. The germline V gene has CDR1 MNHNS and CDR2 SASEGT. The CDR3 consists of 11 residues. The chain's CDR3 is CASSDIYEQYF. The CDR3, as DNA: TGTGCCAGCAGTGATATATACGAGCAGTACTTC.

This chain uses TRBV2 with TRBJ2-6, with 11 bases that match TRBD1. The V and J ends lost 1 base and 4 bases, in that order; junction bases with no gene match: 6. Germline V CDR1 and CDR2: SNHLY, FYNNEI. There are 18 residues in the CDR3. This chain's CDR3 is CASSEVGQGAAGANVLTF. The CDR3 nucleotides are TGTGCCAGCAGTGAAGTCGGACAGGGGGCAGCAGGGGCCAACGTCCTGACTTTC.

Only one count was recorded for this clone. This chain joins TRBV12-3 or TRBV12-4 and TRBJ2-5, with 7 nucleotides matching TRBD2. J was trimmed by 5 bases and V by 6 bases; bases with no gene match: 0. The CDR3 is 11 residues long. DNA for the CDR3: TGTGCCAGCAGGGGAGGGGAGACCCAGTACTTC. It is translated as CASRGGETQYF.

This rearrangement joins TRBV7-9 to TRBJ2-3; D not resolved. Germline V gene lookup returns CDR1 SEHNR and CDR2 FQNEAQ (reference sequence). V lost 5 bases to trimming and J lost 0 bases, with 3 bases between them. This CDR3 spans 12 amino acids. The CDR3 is CASSQSTDTQYF. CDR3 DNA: TGTGCCAGCAGCCAAAGCACAGATACGCAGTATTTT.

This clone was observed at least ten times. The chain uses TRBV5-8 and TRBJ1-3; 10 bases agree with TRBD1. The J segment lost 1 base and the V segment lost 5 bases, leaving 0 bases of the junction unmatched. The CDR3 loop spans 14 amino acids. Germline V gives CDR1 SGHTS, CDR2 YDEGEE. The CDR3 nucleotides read TGTGCCAGCAGGGGACAGGGGTCTGGAAACACCATATATTTT. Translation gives CASRGQGSGNTIYF.